The clone carrying this TCR beta chain was recorded only once. The antigen remains unidentified. This entry comes from a study of cytomegalovirus exposure and HLA in healthy donors. Sequenced by immunoSEQ multiplex PCR; TCRdb stores in-frame clones only, minus some. The table shows about 97,000 clones, with about 95% occurring only once. Study-wide results and caveats: The study designated 160 or so TCR beta chains cytomegalovirus-associated.

Sequencing was done on a sample of PBMCs. The TCR sequence derives from a woman aged 18-35 years in good health and CMV-seronegative.

The CDR3 DNA is TGCGCCAGCAGCTTTTCCGGGAGCAGCGCCGGGGAGCTGTTTTTT. Amino acid sequence: CASSFSGSSAGELFF. This sequence joins TRBV5-1 and TRBJ2-2, with D perhaps TRBD2 (6 bases). The germline V gene has CDR1 SGHRS and CDR2 YFSETQ. Deletions cut 2 bases from V and 6 bases from J, with 14 bases between. CDR3 length: 15 amino acids. Based on the CDR3 plus reference TRBV5-1 and TRBJ2-2, the full variable domain is KAGVTQTPRYLIKTRGQQVTLSCSPISGHRSVSWYQQTPGQGLQFLFEYFSETQRNKGNFPGRFSGRQFSNSRSEMNVSTLELGDSALYLCASSFSGSSAGELFFGEGSRLTVL.